Reported below is one T cell receptor (beta chain). Antigen: not known. These data come from a study of a mutant IDH1 vaccine in newly diagnosed glioma. About the study: Treated individuals were about 62% male and about 38% female, averaging roughly 43 years of age. Overall study results and limits: There seemed to be no relation between pseudoprogression and changes in top peripheral T cell clonotypes.

The sample's time point: week 23, last vaccination. With topical imiquimod, each dose of the vaccine consisted of 300 ug of mutant IDH1 20-mer peptide. New WHO grade 3 or 4 IDH1-mutant, ATRX-lost astrocytomas were present in all donors. With 5 bases removed from V and 4 bases from J, the gap between germline ends came to 5 bases. Germline V lookup: CDR1 MGHDK, CDR2 SYGVNS. The CDR3 extends over 11 amino acids. The table came from immunoSEQ multiplex PCR; TCRdb's copy has only in-frame clones and leaves some out. The data show over 40,000 clones, around 79% seen once. The rearrangement uses TRBV25-1 and TRBJ1-1, with D uncertain. The source was PBMCs, collected from a glioma patient whose treatment included an IDH1 peptide vaccine. This sequence was found in a woman aged 40 to 50 with glioma. Some clones in this sample may be carry-over from other donors' samples. DNA for the CDR3: TGTGCCAGCAGTAAGGCCACTGAAGCTTTCTTT. It specifies CASSKATEAFF.